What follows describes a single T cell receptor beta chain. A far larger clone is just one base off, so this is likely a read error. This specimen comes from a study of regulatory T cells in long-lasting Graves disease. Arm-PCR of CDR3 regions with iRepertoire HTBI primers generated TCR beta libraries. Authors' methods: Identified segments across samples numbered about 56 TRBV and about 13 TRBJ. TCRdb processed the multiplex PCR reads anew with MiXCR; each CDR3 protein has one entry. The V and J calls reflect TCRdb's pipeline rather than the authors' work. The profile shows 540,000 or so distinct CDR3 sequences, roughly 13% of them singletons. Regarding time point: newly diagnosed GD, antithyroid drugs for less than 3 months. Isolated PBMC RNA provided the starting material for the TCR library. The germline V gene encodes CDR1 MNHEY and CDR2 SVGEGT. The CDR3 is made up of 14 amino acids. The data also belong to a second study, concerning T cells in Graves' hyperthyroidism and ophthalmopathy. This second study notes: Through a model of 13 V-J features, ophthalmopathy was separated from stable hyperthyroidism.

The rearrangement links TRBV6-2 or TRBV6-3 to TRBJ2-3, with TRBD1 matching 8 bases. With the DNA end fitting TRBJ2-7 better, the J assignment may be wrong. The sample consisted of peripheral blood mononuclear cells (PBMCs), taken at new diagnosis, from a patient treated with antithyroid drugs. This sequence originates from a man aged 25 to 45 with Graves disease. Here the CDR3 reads CASGDDRGAYEQYF. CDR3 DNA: TGTGCCAGCGGCGATGACAGGGGCGCCTACGAGCAGTACTTC.